Following are 27 T cell receptor beta chains from one sample sequenced in a study of PD-L1 blockade in urothelial cancer. The time point is: peripheral blood 6 weeks after treatment start. Repertoires were generated with immunoSEQ multiplex PCR, while TCRdb's copy carries only in-frame clones and drops some. The data show about 130,000 clones, roughly 83% seen once. The sample in question was PBMCs, obtained around atezolizumab (anti-PD-L1) treatment. Receptor source: a man aged 50 to 59 with urothelial cancer.

The V call is TRBV28, the J call TRBJ2-3, with 13 nucleotides matching TRBD2. V gave up 6 bases and J gave up 8 bases; unmatched junction bases: 17. The CDR3 covers 18 residues. CDR1 MDHEN and CDR2 SYDVKM come from the germline V gene. The chain's CDR3 is CASRPTSGRALGMGTQYF. The CDR3 bases are TGTGCCAGCAGGCCTACTAGCGGGAGGGCCCTTGGGATGGGTACGCAGTATTTT.

This rearrangement joins TRBV19 to TRBJ2-1; D remains ambiguous. The V gene's germline CDR1 is LNHDA and CDR2 SQIVND (reference sequence). The CDR3 extends over 12 amino acids. The V end lost 6 bases, the J end lost 6 bases, and 9 bases lay between the germline ends. This chain's CDR3 is CASSQYSNEQFF. CDR3 nucleotides: TGTGCCAGTAGCCAATACTCCAATGAGCAGTTCTTC.

The chain couples TRBV7-8 to TRBJ1-5, with D unclear. CDR1 and CDR2 (germline): SGHVS, FQNEAQ. V lost 2 bases and J 0 bases, leaving 8 bases between the germline ends. The CDR3 is 15 amino acids. The CDR3 spells CASSLTVNSNQPQHF. The CDR3 nucleotides read TGTGCCAGCAGCTTAACGGTTAATAGCAATCAGCCCCAGCATTTT.

V is TRBV13 and J is TRBJ2-2, with D unresolved. CDR3 length: 15 residues. Germline V gene lookup returns CDR1 PRHDT and CDR2 FYEKMQ (reference sequence). Between the trimmed V and J ends, which lost 3 bases and 2 bases, there was a span of 10 bases. The CDR3 nucleotides read TGTGCCAGCAGCTTGAGGCAGAGCAACACCGGGGAGCTGTTTTTT. Amino acids: CASSLRQSNTGELFF.

The chain's CDR3 is CASSGGQGNNQPQHF. DNA for the CDR3: TGTGCCAGCAGTGGGGGACAGGGAAACAATCAGCCCCAGCATTTT. The V call is TRBV6-1, the J call TRBJ1-5; TRBD1 matches at 9 bases. Germline V gene lookup returns CDR1 MNHNS and CDR2 SASEGT. V lost 4 bases, J lost 3 bases, and 4 bases stayed unmatched. This CDR3 region has 15 residues.

CDR3 bases: TGTGCCAGCAGCGGATGGGACTCAGACGACGAGCAGTACTTC. The encoded protein is CASSGWDSDDEQYF. V usage is TRBV9 and J usage is TRBJ2-7, with D possibly matching TRBD2 (6 bases). In germline, CDR1 is SGDLS, CDR2 YYNGEE. The CDR3 is made up of 14 amino acids. Trimming stripped 3 bases from V and 5 bases from J, with 15 bases between.

Here the CDR3 reads CASRPAGSPGYEQYF. The DNA of the CDR3 is TGTGCCAGCAGACCGGCGGGGTCCCCCGGCTACGAGCAGTACTTC. V gene TRBV27 combines with J gene TRBJ2-7, with D maybe TRBD2 (6 bases). Per germline, CDR1 MNHEY and CDR2 SMNVEV (reference sequence). This CDR3 has 15 amino acids. Deletions cut 6 bases from V and 3 bases from J, with 18 bases between.

As regards this clone: The same CDR3 arises from other DNA sequences in this sample as well. The CDR3 loop is CASSPGTTNTGELFF. The DNA for the CDR3 is TGTGCCAGCTCACCTGGGACAACGAACACCGGGGAGCTGTTTTTT. The chain has TRBV18 and TRBJ2-2; weak D call: TRBD1 (6 bases). The ends were cut back, 3 bases at V and 0 bases at J, with 8 bases in the middle. Germline values: CDR1 KGHSH, CDR2 LQKENI. The CDR3 is made up of 15 amino acids. Complete variable domain (other parts from reference TRBV18 and TRBJ2-2): NAGVMQNPRHLVRRRGQEARLRCSPMKGHSHVYWYRQLPEEGLKFMVYLQKENIIDESGMPKERFSAEFPKEGPSILRIQQVVRGDSAAYFCASSPGTTNTGELFFGEGSRLTVL.

The chain combines TRBV18 with TRBJ2-2; 7 bases map to TRBD2. CDR1 and CDR2 (germline): KGHSH, LQKENI. The V segment lost 4 bases and the J segment 0 bases; nucleotides outside the gene matches: 5. There are 16 residues in the CDR3. CDR3 amino acids: CASSLNSGANTGELFF. The CDR3 DNA reads as TGTGCCAGCTCACTCAACAGCGGGGCGAACACCGGGGAGCTGTTTTTT.

The chain is built from TRBV6-4 and TRBJ2-5, with TRBD2 identical over 12 bases. CDR1 is MRHNA and CDR2 is SNTAGT in the germline V gene. J lost 0 bases, V lost 4 bases, and 9 bases had no gene match. This CDR3 has 18 residues. The CDR3 DNA reads TGTGCCAGCAGTGTGACTAGCGGGAGCTCCCCGAACCAAGAGACCCAGTACTTC. The encoded protein is CASSVTSGSSPNQETQYF.

The CDR3 DNA is TGTGCCAGCAGCCCCAACCCTCGGGGGGGCGTGGAGTTCTTC. It yields the protein CASSPNPRGGVEFF. The chain uses TRBV11-2 and TRBJ2-1; 8 bases are a match to TRBD2. The CDR3 totals 14 residues. CDR1 SGHAT and CDR2 FQNNGV come from the germline V gene. V was pared by 5 bases and J by 14 bases, with 14 bases of the junction left unmatched.

The V and J genes are TRBV27 and TRBJ2-1, with TRBD2 matching over 11 bases. The CDR3 totals 15 residues. Trimming cost V 5 bases and J 7 bases; bases outside gene matches: 7. CDR1 and CDR2 from the germline V gene are MNHEY and SMNVEV (reference sequence). CDR3 region: CASSPALAGVNEQFF. DNA for the CDR3: TGTGCCAGCAGTCCGGCACTAGCGGGAGTGAATGAGCAGTTCTTC.

The genes are TRBV10-3 and TRBJ2-1; D might be TRBD2 (6 bases). Looked up from germline, CDR1 is ENHRY and CDR2 is SYGVKD. The V gene lost 4 bases and the J gene lost 10 bases, with 11 bases spanning the gap. This CDR3 has 12 amino acids. CDR3 sequence reads: CAISGGGKEQFF. CDR3 DNA: TGTGCCATCAGTGGGGGCGGGAAAGAGCAGTTCTTC.

J is TRBJ2-7 and V is TRBV25-1, with D possibly being TRBD2 (6 bases). This CDR3 contains 15 residues. With 6 bases removed from V and 3 bases from J, the gap between germline ends came to 18 bases. Germline V lookup: CDR1 MGHDK, CDR2 SYGVNS. In DNA form, the CDR3 reads TGTGCCAGCAGCCGAGGCGGGGCCACTGACTACGAGCAGTACTTC. Translation gives CASSRGGATDYEQYF.

The CDR3 here is CASSLTGGLSGNTIYF. For the CDR3, the DNA is TGTGCCAGCAGTTTAACAGGGGGGCTCTCTGGAAACACCATATATTTT. The chain combines TRBV5-5 with TRBJ1-3; 8 nucleotides match TRBD1. The CDR3 has 16 amino acids. Trimming at V came to 5 bases and at J to 0 bases, leaving 7 bases not matched to a gene. Germline V gives CDR1 SGHKS, CDR2 YYEKEE (reference sequence).

The rearrangement uses TRBV5-6 and TRBJ2-3; no clear D gene. Germline V gene data show CDR1 as SGHDT and CDR2 as YYEEEE. This CDR3 is 13 amino acids long. The V and J ends lost 3 bases and 2 bases respectively, with 7 bases between them. The CDR3 bases are TGTGCCAGCAGCTCCGCAGACACAGATACGCAGTATTTT. Translation: CASSSADTDTQYF.

V usage is TRBV18 and J usage is TRBJ1-1; D ambiguous. V was shortened by 3 bases and J by 7 bases, with 15 bases between the two germline ends. The CDR3 spans 14 residues. Germline CDR1 KGHSH, CDR2 LQKENI. The CDR3: CASSPENAAIEAFF. The CDR3 DNA follows: TGTGCCAGCTCACCTGAGAACGCGGCCATTGAAGCTTTCTTT.

The CDR3 sequence is CASSVGGRAHNEQFF. CDR3 coding DNA: TGTGCCAGCAGCGTCGGGGGGAGGGCCCACAATGAGCAGTTCTTC. V and J are TRBV9 and TRBJ2-1; TRBD2 matches at 7 bases. In germline, CDR1 is SGDLS, CDR2 YYNGEE. The CDR3 has 15 amino acids. V was pared by 2 bases and J by 5 bases, with 7 bases of the junction left unmatched.

This chain uses TRBV11-2 with TRBJ2-5, with TRBD1 matching 10 bases. The trim removed 5 bases at V and 4 bases at J, leaving 10 bases unmatched. The CDR3 sequence is 16 residues long. Germline CDR1 SGHAT, CDR2 FQNNGV. The DNA of the CDR3 is TGTGCCAGCAGCATCCTACACGGACAGGGGGGAGAGACCCAGTACTTC. The encoded protein is CASSILHGQGGETQYF.

The chain combines TRBV4-2 with TRBJ2-7, with 10 bases identical to TRBD2. The V segment lost 0 bases and the J segment 12 bases; nucleotides outside the gene matches: 5. The germline V gene has CDR1 LGHNA and CDR2 YNFKEQ. The CDR3 loop spans 13 amino acids. The CDR3 sequence is CASSQDRASGRYF. CDR3 nucleotide sequence: TGTGCCAGCAGCCAAGATCGGGCTAGCGGGAGGTACTTC.

The chain recombines TRBV5-4 with TRBJ2-5, with 11 bases that match TRBD2. In germline, CDR1 is SGHNT, CDR2 YYREEE (reference sequence). J gave up 0 bases and V 4 bases, and 2 bases lay outside the gene matches. This CDR3 comprises 15 residues. In DNA form, the CDR3 reads TGTGCCAGCAGCCGGGGACTAGCGGACCAAGAGACCCAGTACTTC. It translates to CASSRGLADQETQYF.

The chain couples TRBV9 to TRBJ2-2; 7 nucleotides align to TRBD1. Germline assignment: CDR1 SGDLS and CDR2 YYNGEE. The CDR3 spans 15 residues. V lost 4 bases and J lost 0; bases outside the gene matches: 3. The CDR3 DNA follows: TGTGCCAGCAGCTCCGGACAGGCGAACACCGGGGAGCTGTTTTTT. Amino acids: CASSSGQANTGELFF.

The chain has TRBV28 and TRBJ1-4, with 12 bases that match TRBD1. This CDR3 has 15 amino acids. Germline V gives CDR1 MDHEN, CDR2 SYDVKM. With V trimmed by 3 bases and J by 14 bases, 10 bases remained unmatched. The CDR3 sequence: CASSLAGTGGLRLFF. DNA for the CDR3: TGTGCCAGCAGTTTGGCCGGGACAGGGGGCTTGAGGCTGTTTTTT.

V usage is TRBV27 and J usage is TRBJ2-7, with D possibly being TRBD2 (5 bases). This CDR3 is built from 16 residues. CDR1 MNHEY and CDR2 SMNVEV come from the germline V gene (reference sequence). Trimming took off 5 bases at V and 3 bases at J, with 20 bases between the two ends. The CDR3 region is CASSARPSRGYYEQYF. In nucleotides, the CDR3 is TGTGCCAGCAGTGCCCGGCCCAGTCGGGGATACTACGAGCAGTACTTC.

The V gene is TRBV4-1, the J gene TRBJ1-1; TRBD1 is a possible D gene (5 bases). The CDR3 covers 12 residues. Germline V CDR1 and CDR2: MGHRA, YSYEKL. With 8 bases removed from V and 9 bases from J, the gap between germline ends came to 16 bases. CDR3 sequence: CASGGTGGQAFF. Written as DNA, the CDR3 is TGCGCCAGCGGGGGGACCGGTGGTCAAGCTTTCTTT.

The gene calls are TRBV7-9 and TRBJ2-7; the D gene is possibly TRBD1 (5 bases). CDR3 length: 14 residues. Trimming took off 3 bases at V and 4 bases at J, with 13 bases between the two ends. The V gene's germline CDR1 is SEHNR and CDR2 FQNEAQ (reference sequence). CDR3 residues: CASSLEGHSYEQYF. The CDR3 DNA follows: TGTGCCAGCAGCTTGGAAGGACACTCTTACGAGCAGTACTTC.

This sequence joins TRBV11-2 and TRBJ2-1, with 9 bases fitting TRBD2. CDR1 SGHAT and CDR2 FQNNGV come from the germline V gene. This CDR3 spans 20 amino acids. The V gene end was trimmed by 0 bases and the J gene end by 2 bases; junction bases not matched to a gene: 14. This CDR3 is CASSLEREGRFVRPYNEQFF. The CDR3 nucleotides read TGTGCCAGCAGCTTAGAGCGGGAGGGCCGTTTCGTCCGCCCCTACAATGAGCAGTTCTTC.